The 21 T cell receptor beta chains given below trace back to one sample, sequenced in a study of beta chain features in type 1 diabetes. All of the isolated RNA was reverse transcribed, so expressed TCRB transcripts were sequenced. Sequencing was performed with immunoSEQ multiplex PCR; in TCRdb, only in-frame clones are kept and a portion is missing. The table includes about 290,000 clones, 8% detected once. The specimen was central memory CD4+ T cells from blood. The receptors originated from a woman between 18 and 29 years old in good health.

CDR3 sequence: CASSPRRDSYEQYV. As DNA, the CDR3 is TGTGCCAGCTCACCACGCCGGGACAGCTACGAGCAGTACGTC. This chain connects TRBV18 to TRBJ2-7; 7 bases fit TRBD1. V was pared by 1 base and J by 3 bases, with 3 bases of the junction left unmatched. This CDR3 spans 14 amino acids. Per the germline V gene, CDR1 is KGHSH and CDR2 is LQKENI.

The chain joins TRBV7-8 to TRBJ2-3; a possible D gene is TRBD2 (6 bases). The V end lost 4 bases, the J end lost 4 bases, and 24 bases lay between the germline ends. CDR1 SGHVS and CDR2 FQNEAQ come from the germline V gene. This CDR3 is 18 amino acids long. Here the CDR3 DNA reads TGTGCCAGCAGCTCAAAAAGGCAGGTGGGATGGAGGGCAGATACGCAGTATTTT. This codes for CASSSKRQVGWRADTQYF.

This clone was seen more than once but under ten times. The genes are TRBV4-1 and TRBJ1-5, with 7 bases that match TRBD1. The CDR3 has 15 residues. Per the germline V gene, CDR1 is MGHRA and CDR2 is YSYEKL. V was pared by 3 bases and J by 7 bases, with 9 bases of the junction left unmatched. The CDR3 sequence: CASSQATGARQPQHF. The CDR3 nucleotides read TGCGCCAGCAGCCAGGCTACAGGGGCGAGACAGCCCCAGCATTTT.

V and J are TRBV7-9 and TRBJ2-1; TRBD2 agrees at 7 bases. The CDR3 covers 13 residues. Germline V gene data show CDR1 as SEHNR and CDR2 as FQNEAQ (reference sequence). Trimming cost V 8 bases and J 5 bases; bases outside gene matches: 6. CDR3 region: CASPGRGNNEQFF. The CDR3 bases are TGTGCCAGCCCCGGGCGGGGGAACAATGAGCAGTTCTTC.

This chain links TRBV30 with TRBJ1-2; a weak D match, TRBD1 (6 bases). The germline V gene has CDR1 GTSNPN and CDR2 SVGIG (reference sequence). The CDR3 runs 15 residues. Trimming left V 2 bases short and J 7 bases short, with 20 bases between. The CDR3, as DNA: TGTGCCTGGAGTCAGTGGGGGTTTGGGACAACTGGCTACACCTTC. It is translated as CAWSQWGFGTTGYTF. Drawing the rest from reference TRBV30 and TRBJ1-2, the complete variable domain is SQTIHQWPATLVQPVGSPLSLECTVEGTSNPNLYWYRQAAGRGLQLLFYSVGIGQISSEVPQNLSASRPQDRQFILSSKKLLLSDSGFYLCAWSQWGFGTTGYTFGSGTRLTVV.

This clone was picked up a small number of times. The CDR3 protein is CASSTRRETQYF. CDR3 DNA sequence: TGTGCCAGCAGTACCCGGCGGGAGACCCAGTACTTC. The chain uses TRBV27 and TRBJ2-5; no clear D. V lost 5 bases to trimming and J lost 5 bases, with 9 bases between them. The CDR3 runs to 12 residues. Looked up from germline, CDR1 is MNHEY and CDR2 is SMNVEV (reference sequence).

The sample holds a few counts of this clone. Other DNA sequences in this sample translate to the same CDR3. J is TRBJ2-3 and V is TRBV7-2, with D uncertain. Germline CDR1 reads SGHTA; CDR2 reads FQGNSA. Between the trimmed V and J ends, which lost 3 bases and 7 bases, there was a span of 5 bases. CDR3 length: 11 residues. The CDR3 spells CASSFRNTQYF. CDR3 DNA sequence: TGTGCCAGCAGCTTTCGTAATACGCAGTATTTT.

This clone occurred a few times. J is TRBJ1-5 and V is TRBV10-3; weak D call: TRBD1 (5 bases). Germline V gene lookup returns CDR1 ENHRY and CDR2 SYGVKD. This CDR3 comprises 14 residues. The V gene lost 10 bases and the J gene lost 5 bases, with 18 bases spanning the gap. This CDR3 reads CATLGPGGDQPQHF. Here the CDR3 DNA reads TGTGCCACCCTCGGGCCGGGGGGGGATCAGCCCCAGCATTTT.

This clone was counted only a few times. The germline gene is not matched at one end of the junction; a read error may be the cause. V and J are TRBV10-3 and TRBJ1-2; D is perhaps TRBD1 (6 bases). The V gene's germline CDR1 is ENHRY and CDR2 SYGVKD. The CDR3 contains 14 residues. The CDR3 nucleotides read TGTGCCAGCAGTTTTTCCGGACAGAGCTATGGCTACACCTTC. Translation: CASSFSGQSYGYTF.

V usage is TRBV29-1 and J usage is TRBJ2-5, with 11 bases that match TRBD2. CDR3 length equals 13 residues. The V segment lost 6 bases and the J segment 5 bases; nucleotides outside the gene matches: 5. The germline gives CDR1 SQVTM, CDR2 ANQGSEA. CDR3 residues: CSVRVAGGETQYF. Written as DNA, the CDR3 is TGCAGCGTGAGGGTAGCGGGAGGGGAGACCCAGTACTTC.

In its sample, this clone was seen a few times. The chain links TRBV14 to TRBJ2-7, with TRBD1 matching 8 bases. V lost 4 bases, J lost 3 bases, and 14 bases stayed unmatched. The germline V gene encodes CDR1 SGHDN and CDR2 FVKESK. CDR3 length: 17 residues. The CDR3 protein is CASSPAIGGQGLYEQYF. CDR3 coding DNA: TGTGCCAGCAGCCCAGCCATCGGTGGACAGGGCCTCTACGAGCAGTACTTC.

V usage is TRBV30 and J usage is TRBJ2-5; 12 positions agree with TRBD2. The V and J ends lost 3 bases and 3 bases, in that order; junction bases with no gene match: 2. The CDR3 sequence is 14 residues long. Germline CDR1 reads GTSNPN; CDR2 reads SVGIG (reference sequence). The chain's CDR3 is CAWSPSGREETQYF. The DNA for the CDR3 is TGTGCCTGGAGCCCTAGCGGGAGGGAAGAGACCCAGTACTTC.

To note about this clone: At one boundary the junction diverges from the germline segment, which might be a read error. The chain recombines TRBV7-7 with TRBJ2-2; perhaps D is TRBD1 or TRBD2 (6 bases each). This CDR3 comprises 13 residues. Germline loops: CDR1 SSHAT, CDR2 FNYEAQ (reference sequence). In DNA form, the CDR3 reads TGTGCTAGCAGCTCACAGGGAGGCGGGGAGCTGTTTTTT. This translates into CASSSQGGGELFF.

V and J are TRBV5-4 and TRBJ2-3; 10 nucleotides agree with TRBD2. CDR1 and CDR2 (germline): SGHNT, YYREEE (reference sequence). This CDR3 spans 16 amino acids. V lost 4 bases and J lost 4; bases outside the gene matches: 9. CDR3 nucleotide sequence: TGTGCCAGCAGCCGCCTAGGACTAGCGGAAGCAGATACGCAGTATTTT. It codes for CASSRLGLAEADTQYF. The full variable domain, in which reference TRBV5-4 and TRBJ2-3 provide the parts outside the CDR3, is ETGVTQSPTHLIKTRGQQVTLRCSSQSGHNTVSWYQQALGQGPQFIFQYYREEENGRGNFPPRFSGLQFPNYSSELNVNALELDDSALYLCASSRLGLAEADTQYFGPGTRLTVL.

This clone occurred a few times. This chain joins TRBV11-3 and TRBJ2-5, with D uncertain. The CDR3 loop spans 14 amino acids. Germline V gives CDR1 SGHNT, CDR2 YENEEA. Trimming took 2 bases from V and 2 from J, leaving 9 bases between them. The CDR3 DNA reads TGTGCCAGCAGCTTATTTTCTAGTCAAGAGACCCAGTACTTC. It yields the protein CASSLFSSQETQYF.

This clone was recorded at least ten times. The chain couples TRBV15 to TRBJ1-2, with D perhaps TRBD1 (5 bases). V was pared by 0 bases and J by 5 bases, with 10 bases between. CDR3 size: 14 residues. Germline CDR1 and CDR2: LNHNV and YYDKDF (reference sequence). The CDR3 DNA is TGTGCCACCAGCAGAGATGGGGCCCGGTATGGCTACACCTTC. It codes for CATSRDGARYGYTF.

This clone has just a few counts. CDR3 loop: CASTGDGQVAGNTIYF. CDR3 nucleotides: TGTGCCAGCACTGGCGACGGACAGGTCGCTGGAAACACCATATATTTT. V and J are TRBV11-2 and TRBJ1-3, with TRBD1 matching over 7 bases. The CDR3 consists of 16 residues. J was trimmed by 2 bases and V by 7 bases; bases with no gene match: 11. Germline V lookup: CDR1 SGHAT, CDR2 FQNNGV.

Of note for this clone: The sample carries other DNA sequences with the same CDR3. The genes are TRBV5-1 and TRBJ2-7; TRBD1 is a possible D gene (6 bases). This CDR3 region has 14 residues. With 1 base removed from V and 1 base from J, the gap between germline ends came to 9 bases. Germline V CDR1 and CDR2: SGHRS, YFSETQ. CDR3 in DNA: TGCGCCAGCAGCTTGTTACAGGGTTCCTACGAGCAGTACTTC. Residues: CASSLLQGSYEQYF.

This clone was counted only a few times. V and J are TRBV28 and TRBJ2-1, with D maybe TRBD2 (5 bases). In germline, CDR1 is MDHEN, CDR2 SYDVKM. The CDR3 runs 13 residues. V was clipped by 3 bases and J by 9 bases, with 12 bases between them. CDR3 nucleotide sequence: TGTGCCAGCAGTTTGTCCATGGCGGGTGAGCAGTTCTTC. Its protein product is CASSLSMAGEQFF.

This clone was found a few times. Other nucleotide sequences from this sample produce the same CDR3. The chain is built from TRBV4-3 and TRBJ1-1; unclear D gene. The V end was cut by 0 bases, the J end by 0 bases, with 8 bases between. The CDR3 consists of 15 residues. Germline values: CDR1 LGHNA, CDR2 YSLEER. CDR3 DNA: TGCGCCAGCAGCCAAGAGCCGGTAATGAACACTGAAGCTTTCTTT. Its protein is CASSQEPVMNTEAFF.

This clone came up many times. This sequence joins TRBV7-2 and TRBJ1-2; the D is unclear. Germline-derived CDR1 and CDR2 are SGHTA and FQGNSA. CDR3 length equals 12 residues. The V end lost 2 bases, the J end lost 7 bases, and 8 bases lay between the germline ends. The CDR3 nucleotides read TGTGCCAGCAGCTTACTGGGTGGTGGCTACACCTTC. Amino acids: CASSLLGGGYTF.